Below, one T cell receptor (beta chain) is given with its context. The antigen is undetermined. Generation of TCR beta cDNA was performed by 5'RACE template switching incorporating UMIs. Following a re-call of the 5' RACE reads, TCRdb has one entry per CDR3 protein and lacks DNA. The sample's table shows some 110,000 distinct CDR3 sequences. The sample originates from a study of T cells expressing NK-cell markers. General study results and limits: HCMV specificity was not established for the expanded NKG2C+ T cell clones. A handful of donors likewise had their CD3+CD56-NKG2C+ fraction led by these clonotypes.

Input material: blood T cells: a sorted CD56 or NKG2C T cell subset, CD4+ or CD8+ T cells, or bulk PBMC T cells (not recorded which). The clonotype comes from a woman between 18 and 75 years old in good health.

This CDR3 is CASSPAERPTNEQFF. The chain combines TRBV7-8 with TRBJ2-1; the TCRdb call, TRBD2, lacks DNA for checking. Germline V gives CDR1 SGHVS, CDR2 FQNEAQ. The CDR3 runs to 15 residues.